This section outlines one TCR beta chain sequence together with its context. As yet, its antigen is unknown. PCR amplification relied on 60 Vbeta primers (plus 13 Jbeta primers). The assay was immunoSEQ multiplex PCR, and TCRdb's table has in-frame clones only and misses some. The table includes over 200,000 clones, 85% to 90% detected once. This specimen comes from a study of cytomegalovirus exposure and HLA in healthy donors. At the level of the study: Early on, a data release was issued that held 80 million or so unique TCRs from HLA-typed donors. General observations from the study: Associated with HLA alleles at 0.05 false discovery rate in a later analysis were over 15,000 TCR beta sequences. Upon later analysis, TCR association rates were observed to vary by HLA locus, being highest for DRB1 and lowest for HLA-C.

Sampled while nominally healthy, donors likely had unrecorded immune exposures. This receptor was identified in a woman aged 18-35 years in good health and CMV-seronegative. The sequenced sample was PBMCs.

The CDR3 reads CASSLTARKNTEAFF. Written as DNA, the CDR3 is TGTGCCAGCAGCTTAACGGCCAGGAAGAACACTGAAGCTTTCTTT. The J gene is TRBJ1-1, the V gene TRBV7-9, with D uncertain. CDR1 and CDR2 (germline): SEHNR, FQNEAQ (reference sequence). The CDR3 contains 15 residues. V lost 2 bases, J lost 1 base, and 11 bases lay in between.